This T cell receptor beta chain was captured by sequencing in a study of shared clonotypes between healthy human individuals. It was at deep level that the assay was run. The table came from immunoSEQ multiplex PCR; TCRdb's copy has only in-frame clones and leaves some out. The sample has around 1.9 million clones, approximately 94% seen once. Study results and limitations: Inspection by rarefaction showed sorted-subset sequencing to be incomplete despite large depth. Having only a few donors restricted how much genetic and exposure-history diversity was captured.

CD45RO-negative, CCR7-positively selected cells formed the naive CD8 fraction, excluding terminally differentiated effector memory CD45RA+ cells. Trimming took off 6 bases at V and 0 bases at J, with 17 bases between the two ends. This CDR3 is 17 amino acids long. Germline V lookup: CDR1 SEHNR, CDR2 FQNEAQ (reference sequence). As concerns this clone: The antigen is undetermined.

This TCR was recovered from a young man in good health. Some clones in this sample may be carry-over from other donors' samples. What was sequenced was naive CD8+ T cells from PBMCs. The chain employs TRBV7-9 and TRBJ2-2; D is unclear. CDR3: CASSSTTANANTGELFF. The CDR3, as DNA: TGTGCCAGCAGTTCAACGACGGCGAACGCGAACACCGGGGAGCTGTTTTTT.